The present TCR beta chain was sequenced within a study of cytomegalovirus exposure and HLA in healthy donors (dated by TCRdb to about 2017). Regarding the study in general: In an earlier analysis of 450 to 750 of the donors, roughly 300 Gb of sequence data and some 120 million unique TCR beta sequences from about 179 million T cells were reported. Roughly 320 gigabases of sequencing data and around 80 million unique TCR sequences made up an early release that covered 500 to 650 HLA-typed donors. Of the 398 genotyped donors, over 70% fell in the genetic ancestry cluster associated with self-reported Caucasian donors. The study aimed to test whether signatures of past pathogen exposure could be identified by cataloging public T cell receptors. The study profiled the T cell repertoires of about 640 subjects by immunosequencing and related them to cytomegalovirus serostatus. Besides the first cohort of 550 to 750 subjects, a separate validation cohort made up of over a hundred different subjects was used. The study combined high-throughput TCR immunosequencing, statistical association of individual TCRs with disease status, and machine learning to predict cytomegalovirus infection status. A later analysis re-examined previously published TCR beta repertoires from hundreds of donors and added high-resolution HLA genotyping to investigate patterns of TCR occurrence. In the later analysis, no new phenotypic data were used to find candidate immune exposures; instead, reliance was placed on TCR beta sequences and their occurrence across donors. To decide whether each TCR beta V gene segment behaved as functional or pseudogenic, an earlier analysis of fewer than 750 of the donors relied on high-throughput TCR beta sequencing. Donor age, sex, ethnicity and CMV serostatus were compiled together with the repertoire data. A later genetic analysis used genome-wide SNP genotypes for about 60% of the roughly 700 donors, treating that subset as a discovery cohort. Every discovery cohort repertoire had been produced on one sequencing platform. Both class I and class II loci were covered by HLA typing, at four-digit resolution. Typing coverage varied by locus: roughly 629-640 donors for A, B, C, DRB1 and DQB1; roughly 520 for DQA1; about 600 for DPA1; around 490 for DPB1. Several DR-DQ haplotypes were treated as single units for association and clustering because of strong linkage in the cohort. Across approximately 400 genotyped donors of the cohort, an average of about 220,000 unique TCR beta nucleotide sequences per donor were sequenced, and around 19% of those sequences were non-productive.

In total, more than 500 healthy bone marrow donors made up the cohort. All cohort members were sampled while nominally healthy, although unrecorded immune exposures were likely present. The donor tested CMV seropositive, placing the donor among the 290 or so seropositive members of the cohort. Every donor gave a peripheral blood sample, and the peripheral blood mononuclear cells from that sample were used for TCR beta sequencing. The Qiagen DNeasy Blood Extraction Kit was used to extract genomic DNA from the blood cell samples. Library construction relied on the immunoSEQ multiplex PCR assay. For the multiplex PCR, a mixture combining 60 forward primers for TCR Vbeta segments and 13 reverse primers for TCR Jbeta segments was used. The CDR3 region of rearranged TCR beta genes was amplified from genomic DNA with a multiplex PCR assay. The amplified TCR beta libraries were sequenced on the Illumina HiSeq System as 87-base-pair reads. Concerning the study's data processing: Across the 500 to 700 repertoires, a later analysis counted some 80 million unique TCR beta chains, 9.5 million to 12 million of which were shared by at least two donors. A nearest-neighbor algorithm error-corrected the raw reads and collapsed the reads into unique sequences, merging closely related sequences to remove PCR and sequencing errors. CDR3 sequences were aligned to IMGT reference sequences to assign V, D and J gene segments. For a sequence to be retained, at least a six-nucleotide match to both a V gene segment and a J gene segment was required. Rearrangements were classified as productive when the CDR3 lacked stop codons and remained in frame with V and J, and all other rearrangements were classified as non-productive. Following IMGT convention, CDR3 was defined as the stretch from the second conserved V-encoded cysteine up to the conserved J-encoded phenylalanine. The earlier analysis of about 590 of the donors excluded sequences that lacked an unambiguous match to a single V gene segment. In an earlier analysis of around 600 of the donors, V segments were called functional above 56.7% productive rearrangements and were called segregating when the between-donor standard deviation exceeded 5%. To diagnose cytomegalovirus status from the catalog of TCR beta chain sequences, a statistical classification framework was built. In a later analysis, V and J genes were assigned by comparing TCR nucleotide sequences against IMGT/GENE-DB human TR gene sequences. A later analysis assigned CDR3 sequences and most-parsimonious VDJ recombination scenarios with the TCRdist pipeline. In a later analysis, each TCR beta chain was defined by its CDR3 amino acid sequence together with its V-gene family, and reads without a unique V-gene family were excluded. To address suspected cross-contamination and a sequencing artifact, a later analysis removed several hundred highly shared, low-generation-probability nucleotide sequences. For each public chain, a later analysis derived a clonal expansion index from normalized ranks of inferred template counts within each repertoire. In a later analysis, generation probabilities were computed using a VDJ recombination model fitted to out-of-frame rearrangements, and the results were checked against IGoR. In a later analysis, hypergeometric tests were used to score TCR-TCR, TCR-HLA and TCR-CMV co-occurrence, with a repertoire-size bias correction applied to TCR pairs. False discovery rates were estimated in a later analysis by permuting HLA or CMV assignments 20 times. In a later analysis, co-occurring TCRs were grouped using DBSCAN, and TCRdist sequence similarity was added for clustering within HLA-allele-positive subsets. Repertoires with fewer than 30,000 or more than 120,000 public chains, plus five repertoires with anomalous nucleotide sharing, were excluded from co-occurrence clustering. Sourced from immuneACCESS, this table was stored by TCRdb with only in-frame sequences that have V and J called. A share of the clones is absent; for the studies checked, an unresolved V gene accounts for under half, and the remainder has no known explanation. That table supplies the V and J calls and clone size; D and trimming were determined from the DNA. This sample is represented by over 150,000 clones; roughly two thirds of them were singletons. 4% to 5.5% of the sample lies in the top ten.

Reading from cysteine to phenylalanine, the CDR3 counts 15 amino acids. Only the CDR3 region is kept as DNA, spanning 45 bases read in frame from base 1. V and J are trimmed by 7 bases and 4 bases, and the gene matches miss 11 bases of the junction. The germline V gene yields SGHRS for CDR1 and YFSETQ for CDR2. What the study reported, not specific to this receptor: Broadly in line with IMGT annotations, most TCR beta V segments showed up in productive rearrangements about 87% or about 30% of the time in an earlier analysis of under 700 of the donors. Linkage disequilibrium might explain the correlated functional status among segregating V segments, but an unknown experimental factor could not be excluded. In both the original and validation cohorts, the classifier was reported to diagnose cytomegalovirus status with high specificity and sensitivity. Roughly uniform sequencing depth across donors was assumed in presence/absence analyses, although this assumption may not hold. The authors suggested that the approach could potentially be generalized to other disease states and immunological phenotypes. A further reported finding was that TCR beta sequences accurately predicted the HLA-A and HLA-B alleles for most subjects in the first cohort. In a later genetic analysis, a missense DCLRE1C variant was associated with V-gene and J-gene trimming of TCR beta chains, and the association was replicated in an independent cohort. In vitro tests confirmed that a few of the cytomegalovirus-associated TCR beta chains recognize cytomegalovirus antigens. In a later analysis, around 17,000 TCR beta sequences were associated with specific HLA alleles at a false discovery rate of 0.05. Assigning TCR associations to individual alleles was difficult when HLA alleles, especially DR and DQ, strongly co-occurred. CMV serostatus was the only immune exposure information available for the cohort. Because counts were too low, roughly 17 rarely observed V segments, including chromosome 9 orphons, were left out of the earlier analysis of 587 of the donors. The study listed approximately 160 TCR beta chains as associated with cytomegalovirus. This cohort had only TCR beta chains sequenced, and the lack of alpha or paired-chain data limited which features could be detected. Some IMGT-functional V segments, including TRBV6-2 and TRBV6-3, could not be distinguished by the 87-base-pair reads and were therefore excluded. Across donors, most TCR sequences were observed very rarely, whereas some public TCRs were present in many individuals. According to a later analysis, parvovirus B19, influenza, CMV and Epstein-Barr virus appeared linked to several top co-occurrence clusters. A cluster of highly shared sequence variants was judged likely to be a technical artifact of the sequencing pipeline. In a later analysis, HLA-associated TCR beta chains showed more clonal expansion and lower generation probabilities than non-associated chains that were equally common. According to a later analysis, TCR association rates differed among HLA loci, with DRB1 alleles showing the most associated TCRs and HLA-C alleles showing the fewest. Because HLA typing was unavailable for some donors at each locus, only the typed subset was used in association tests. In a later analysis, most CMV-associated TCR beta chains were found to appear HLA-restricted, with HLA associations seemingly driven largely by CMV exposure. A later genetic analysis reported fewer N-insertions in productive TCRs among donors in an Asian-associated ancestry cluster than the approximately 670-donor mean.

This clone was counted a single time. Its antigen target is currently unknown. There are no base qualities to consult, and no much larger clone falls within one base. The sequence is built from TRBV5-1 and TRBJ2-5, with TRBD2 identical over 9 junction bases. Sample: PBMCs. The sequence derives from a woman between 18 and 29 years old in good health and CMV-seropositive. The CDR3 protein: CASYPQRGAGETQYF. Here is the DNA: TGCGCCAGCTACCCCCAGCGGGGGGCGGGAGAGACCCAGTACTTC.